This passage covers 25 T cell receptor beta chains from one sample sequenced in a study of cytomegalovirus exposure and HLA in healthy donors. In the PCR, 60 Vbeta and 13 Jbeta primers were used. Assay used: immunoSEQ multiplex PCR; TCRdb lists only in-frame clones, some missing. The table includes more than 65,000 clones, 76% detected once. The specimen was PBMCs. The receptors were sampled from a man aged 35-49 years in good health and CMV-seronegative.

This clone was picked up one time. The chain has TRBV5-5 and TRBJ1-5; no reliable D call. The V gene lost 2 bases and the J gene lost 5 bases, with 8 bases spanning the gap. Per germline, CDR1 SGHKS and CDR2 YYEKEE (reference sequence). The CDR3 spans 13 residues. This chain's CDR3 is CASSLSDYQPQHF. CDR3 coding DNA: TGTGCCAGCAGCTTAAGTGACTATCAGCCCCAGCATTTT.

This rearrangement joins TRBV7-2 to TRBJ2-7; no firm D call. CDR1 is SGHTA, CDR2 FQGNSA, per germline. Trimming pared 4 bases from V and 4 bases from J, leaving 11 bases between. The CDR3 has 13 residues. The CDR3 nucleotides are TGTGCCAGCAGCTACCGGAGTATTTACGAGCAGTACTTC. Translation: CASSYRSIYEQYF.

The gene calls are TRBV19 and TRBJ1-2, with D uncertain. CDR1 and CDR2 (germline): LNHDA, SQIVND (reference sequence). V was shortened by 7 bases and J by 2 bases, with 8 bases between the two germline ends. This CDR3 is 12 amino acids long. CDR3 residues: CASTSVNYGYTF. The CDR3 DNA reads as TGTGCCAGTACCTCAGTCAACTATGGCTACACCTTC.

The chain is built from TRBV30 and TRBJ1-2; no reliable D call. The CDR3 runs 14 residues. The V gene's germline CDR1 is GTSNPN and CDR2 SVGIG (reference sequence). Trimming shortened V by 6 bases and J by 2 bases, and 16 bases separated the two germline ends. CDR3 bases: TGTGCCTGTAAGCCCCCAGCGGACAACTATGGCTACACCTTC. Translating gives CACKPPADNYGYTF.

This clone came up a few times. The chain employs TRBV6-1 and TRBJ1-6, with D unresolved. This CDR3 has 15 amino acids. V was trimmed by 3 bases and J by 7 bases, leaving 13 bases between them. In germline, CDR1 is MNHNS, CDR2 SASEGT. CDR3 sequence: CASSENSGGNSPLHF. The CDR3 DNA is TGTGCCAGCAGTGAGAACTCCGGCGGGAATTCACCCCTCCACTTT.

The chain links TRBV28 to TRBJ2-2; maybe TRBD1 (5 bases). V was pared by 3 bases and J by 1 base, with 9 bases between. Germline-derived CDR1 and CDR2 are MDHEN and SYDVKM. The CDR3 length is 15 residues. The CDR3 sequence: CASSFARENTGELFF. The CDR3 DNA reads TGTGCCAGCAGTTTTGCCAGGGAGAACACCGGGGAGCTGTTTTTT.

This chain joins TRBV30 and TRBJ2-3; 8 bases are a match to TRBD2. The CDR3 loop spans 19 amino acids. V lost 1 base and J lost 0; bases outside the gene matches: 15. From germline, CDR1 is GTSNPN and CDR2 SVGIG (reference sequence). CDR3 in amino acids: CAWSAGGAGAYASTDTQYF. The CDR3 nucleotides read TGTGCCTGGAGTGCAGGAGGAGCGGGGGCTTATGCTAGCACAGATACGCAGTATTTT.

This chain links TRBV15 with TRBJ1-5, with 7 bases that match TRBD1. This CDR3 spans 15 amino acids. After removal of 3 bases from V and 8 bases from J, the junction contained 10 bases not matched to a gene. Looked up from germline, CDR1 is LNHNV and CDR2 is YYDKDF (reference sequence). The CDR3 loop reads CATSSNGQAVEPQHF. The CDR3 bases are TGTGCCACCAGCAGTAATGGACAGGCGGTGGAGCCCCAGCATTTT.

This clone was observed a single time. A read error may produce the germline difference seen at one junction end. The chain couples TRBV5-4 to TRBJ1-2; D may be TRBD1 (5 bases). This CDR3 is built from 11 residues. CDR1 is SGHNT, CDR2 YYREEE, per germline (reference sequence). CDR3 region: CASSPAILQGF. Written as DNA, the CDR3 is TGTGCCAGCAGCCCCGCCATCCTCCAGGGTTTC.

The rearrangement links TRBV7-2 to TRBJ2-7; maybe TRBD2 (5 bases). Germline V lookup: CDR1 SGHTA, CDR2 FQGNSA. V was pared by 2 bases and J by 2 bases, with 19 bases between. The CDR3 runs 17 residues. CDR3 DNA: TGTGCCAGCAGCTTACCTCCCTGGACTGGCGGGCCCTACGAGCAGTACTTC. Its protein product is CASSLPPWTGGPYEQYF.

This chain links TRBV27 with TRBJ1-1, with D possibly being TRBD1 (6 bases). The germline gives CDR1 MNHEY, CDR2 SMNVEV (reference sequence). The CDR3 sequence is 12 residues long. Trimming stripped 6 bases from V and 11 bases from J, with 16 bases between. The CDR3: CASRGQLREAFF. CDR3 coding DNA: TGTGCCAGCAGAGGACAGCTCCGAGAGGCTTTCTTT.

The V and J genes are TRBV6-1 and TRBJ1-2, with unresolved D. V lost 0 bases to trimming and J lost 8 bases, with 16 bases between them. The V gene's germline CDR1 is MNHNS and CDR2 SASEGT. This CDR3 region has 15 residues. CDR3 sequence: CASSEASFRGGGYTF. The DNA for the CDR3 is TGTGCCAGCAGTGAAGCGAGCTTCCGGGGAGGAGGCTACACCTTC.

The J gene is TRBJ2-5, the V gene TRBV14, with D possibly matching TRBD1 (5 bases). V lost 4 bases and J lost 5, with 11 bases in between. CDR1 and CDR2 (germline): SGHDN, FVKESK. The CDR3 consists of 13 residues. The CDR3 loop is CASSLQAFETQYF. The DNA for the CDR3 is TGTGCCAGCAGCCTACAGGCTTTCGAGACCCAGTACTTC.

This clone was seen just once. The CDR3 sequence: CASSNQGLAETQYF. The DNA for the CDR3 is TGTGCCAGCAGTAACCAGGGACTAGCAGAGACCCAGTACTTC. The chain employs TRBV6-5 and TRBJ2-5; 9 bases align to TRBD2. The V gene end was trimmed by 5 bases and the J gene end by 4 bases; junction bases not matched to a gene: 5. Per germline, CDR1 MNHEY and CDR2 SVGAGI. The CDR3 totals 14 residues.

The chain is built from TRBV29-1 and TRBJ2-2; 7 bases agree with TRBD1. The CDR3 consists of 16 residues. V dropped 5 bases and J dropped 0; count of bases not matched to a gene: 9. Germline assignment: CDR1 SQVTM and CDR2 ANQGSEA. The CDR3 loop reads CSVPLVGTANTGELFF. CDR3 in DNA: TGCAGCGTTCCCTTGGTTGGGACAGCGAACACCGGGGAGCTGTTTTTT.

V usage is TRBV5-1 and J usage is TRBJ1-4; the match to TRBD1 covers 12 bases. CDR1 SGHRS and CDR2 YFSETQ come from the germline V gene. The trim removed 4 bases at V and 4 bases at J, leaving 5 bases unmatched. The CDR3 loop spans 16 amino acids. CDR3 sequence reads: CASSVGQGASNEKLFF. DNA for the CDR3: TGCGCCAGCAGCGTGGGACAGGGGGCGAGTAATGAAAAACTGTTTTTT. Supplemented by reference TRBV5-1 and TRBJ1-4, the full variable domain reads KAGVTQTPRYLIKTRGQQVTLSCSPISGHRSVSWYQQTPGQGLQFLFEYFSETQRNKGNFPGRFSGRQFSNSRSEMNVSTLELGDSALYLCASSVGQGASNEKLFFGSGTQLSVL.

The CDR3 bases are TGCAGTGGCACGTCGGGGGGACCCCTCCACTTT. Translation gives CSGTSGGPLHF. The V call is TRBV20-1, the J call TRBJ1-6; a possible D gene is TRBD1 (5 bases). The CDR3 loop spans 11 amino acids. Germline V CDR1 and CDR2: DFQATT, SNEGSKA (reference sequence). Deletions cut 7 bases from V and 12 bases from J, with 13 bases between.

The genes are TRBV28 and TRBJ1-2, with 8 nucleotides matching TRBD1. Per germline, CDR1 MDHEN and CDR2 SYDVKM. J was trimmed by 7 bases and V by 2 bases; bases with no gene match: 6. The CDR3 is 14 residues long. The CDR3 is CASSLRQGASGYTF. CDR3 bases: TGTGCCAGCAGTTTAAGGCAGGGGGCTAGTGGCTACACCTTC.

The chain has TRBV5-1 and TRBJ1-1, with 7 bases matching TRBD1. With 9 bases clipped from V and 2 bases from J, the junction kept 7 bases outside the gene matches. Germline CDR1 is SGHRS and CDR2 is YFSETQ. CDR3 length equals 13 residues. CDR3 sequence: CATRGQANTEAFF. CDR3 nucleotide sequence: TGCGCCACCCGCGGACAGGCCAACACTGAAGCTTTCTTT.

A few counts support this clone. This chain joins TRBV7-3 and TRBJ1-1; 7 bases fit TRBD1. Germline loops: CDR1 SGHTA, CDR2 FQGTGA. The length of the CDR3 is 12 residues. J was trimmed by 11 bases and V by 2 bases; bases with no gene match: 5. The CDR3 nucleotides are TGTGCCAGCAGCTTAGCGTCGGGACAGGCTTTCTTT. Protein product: CASSLASGQAFF.

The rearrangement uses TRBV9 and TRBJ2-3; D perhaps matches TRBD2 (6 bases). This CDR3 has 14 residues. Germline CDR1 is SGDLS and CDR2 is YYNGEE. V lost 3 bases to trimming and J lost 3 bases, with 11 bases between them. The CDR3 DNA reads TGTGCCAGCAGCGATGGGGGGTGGACAGATACGCAGTATTTT. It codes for CASSDGGWTDTQYF.

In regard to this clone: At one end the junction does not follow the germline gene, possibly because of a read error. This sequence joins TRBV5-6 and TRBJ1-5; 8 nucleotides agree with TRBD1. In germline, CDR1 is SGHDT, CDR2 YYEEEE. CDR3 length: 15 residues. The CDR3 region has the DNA TGTGCCGGCAGCTTGTCTCTGACAGGGGACCAGCCCCAGCATTTT. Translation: CAGSLSLTGDQPQHF.

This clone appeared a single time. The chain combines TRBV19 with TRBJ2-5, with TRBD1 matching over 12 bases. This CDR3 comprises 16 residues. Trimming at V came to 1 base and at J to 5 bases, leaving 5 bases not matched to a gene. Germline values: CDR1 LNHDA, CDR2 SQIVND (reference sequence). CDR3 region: CASSIGDRGLAETQYF. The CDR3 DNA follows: TGTGCCAGTAGTATAGGGGACAGGGGGCTGGCGGAGACCCAGTACTTC.

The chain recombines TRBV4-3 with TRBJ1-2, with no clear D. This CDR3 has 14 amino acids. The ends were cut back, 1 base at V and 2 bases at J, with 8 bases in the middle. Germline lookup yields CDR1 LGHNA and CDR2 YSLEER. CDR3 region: CASSQGGLNYGYTF. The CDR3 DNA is TGCGCCAGCAGCCAAGGCGGCCTGAACTATGGCTACACCTTC.

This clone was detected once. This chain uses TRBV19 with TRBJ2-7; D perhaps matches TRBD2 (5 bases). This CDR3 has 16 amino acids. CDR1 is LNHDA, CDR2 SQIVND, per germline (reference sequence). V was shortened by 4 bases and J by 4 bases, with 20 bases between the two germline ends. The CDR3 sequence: CASSTPGRGHLYEQYF. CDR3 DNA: TGTGCCAGTAGTACCCCGGGCCGAGGGCACCTTTACGAGCAGTACTTC. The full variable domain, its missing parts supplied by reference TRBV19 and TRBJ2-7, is DGGITQSPKYLFRKEGQNVTLSCEQNLNHDAMYWYRQDPGQGLRLIYYSQIVNDFQKGDIAEGYSVSREKKESFPLTVTSAQKNPTAFYLCASSTPGRGHLYEQYFGPGTRLTVT.